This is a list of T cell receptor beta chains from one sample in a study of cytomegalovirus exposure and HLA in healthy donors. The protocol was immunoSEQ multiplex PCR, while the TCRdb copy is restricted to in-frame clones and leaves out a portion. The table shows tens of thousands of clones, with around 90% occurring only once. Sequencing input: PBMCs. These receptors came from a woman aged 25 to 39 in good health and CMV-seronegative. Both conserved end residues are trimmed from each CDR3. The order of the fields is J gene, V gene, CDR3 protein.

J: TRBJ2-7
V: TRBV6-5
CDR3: ASSYHQRQGIYEQY

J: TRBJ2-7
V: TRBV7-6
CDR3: ASSSPGDRPSSYEQY

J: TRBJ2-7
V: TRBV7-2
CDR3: ASSLRTGGQY

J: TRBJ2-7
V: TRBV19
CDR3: ASSITGGGVGEFPYEQY

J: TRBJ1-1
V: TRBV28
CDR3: ASSFSGARRTEAF

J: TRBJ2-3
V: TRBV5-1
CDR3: ASSLGLAVETDTQY

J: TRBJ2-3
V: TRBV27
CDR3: ASSFLAGFSTDTQY

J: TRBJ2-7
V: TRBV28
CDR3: ASSPSGTGEKY

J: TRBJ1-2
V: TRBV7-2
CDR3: ASMGRSYGYT

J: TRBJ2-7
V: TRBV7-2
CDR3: ASSFQEAGTYEQY

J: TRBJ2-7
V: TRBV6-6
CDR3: ASRGDRGLDEQY

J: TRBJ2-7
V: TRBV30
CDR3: AWSRQGVYEQY

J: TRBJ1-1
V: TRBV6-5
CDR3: ASSYGLRNTEAF

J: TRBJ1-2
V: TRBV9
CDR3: ASSATGQSTGYT

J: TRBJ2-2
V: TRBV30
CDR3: AWTYGRLAGERGTGELF

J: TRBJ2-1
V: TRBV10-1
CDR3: ASSETGLAGPDEQF

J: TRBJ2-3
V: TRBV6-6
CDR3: ASSPHSMSTDTQY

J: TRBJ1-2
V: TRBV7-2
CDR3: ASSPSGGEYGYT

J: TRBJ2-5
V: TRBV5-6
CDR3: ASSLWTSGRQPEETQY

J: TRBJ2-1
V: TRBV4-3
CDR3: ASSQDRRGGRGYEQF

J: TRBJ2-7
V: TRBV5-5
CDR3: ASSLGELEYEQY

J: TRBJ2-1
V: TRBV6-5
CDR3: ASSYGREDNEQF

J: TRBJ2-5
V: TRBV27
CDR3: ASSFGTSLETQY

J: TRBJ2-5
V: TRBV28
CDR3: ASSFGQGGTQY

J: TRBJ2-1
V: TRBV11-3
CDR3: ASSPRLAGGEGNEQF

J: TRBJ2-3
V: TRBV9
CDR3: ASSFSGASTDTQY

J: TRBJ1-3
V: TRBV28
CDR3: ASTPRTGTVSGNTIY

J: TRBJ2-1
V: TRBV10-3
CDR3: AISESMQNEQF

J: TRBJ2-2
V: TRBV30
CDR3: AWSVRGRRGGELF

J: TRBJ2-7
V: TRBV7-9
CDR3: GVRREHRDEQY

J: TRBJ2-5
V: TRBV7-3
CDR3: ASSLFLDRRQETQY

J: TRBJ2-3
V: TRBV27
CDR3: ATRTSGVTDTQY

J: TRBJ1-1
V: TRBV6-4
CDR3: ASSDSRTGGTEAF

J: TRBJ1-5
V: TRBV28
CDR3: ASRFRQEDQPQH

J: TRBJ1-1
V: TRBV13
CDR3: ASSLTPKNTEAF

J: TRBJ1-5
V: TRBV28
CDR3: ASSLSAGTDSNQPQH

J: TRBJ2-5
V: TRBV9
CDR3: ASSPNSQVETQY

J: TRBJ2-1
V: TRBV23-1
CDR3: AGGLAGNQRANEQF